Described below is a single TCR beta chain sequence and its context. The clone's antigen remains unknown. Per-nucleotide qualities are absent, and no much larger clonotype sits a single base away. The CDR3 measures 12 amino acids from cysteine to phenylalanine. Only the CDR3 region is kept as DNA, spanning 36 bases read in frame from base 1. CDR1 and CDR2 (LGHDT, YNNKEL) derive from the germline V gene (reference sequence). V is clipped by 1 base and J by 3 bases, and the sequence between their germline boundaries is 3 bases long. The source of the sample is a study of CD8 T cells in Susac syndrome (dated by TCRdb to the late 2010s). Concerning the study at large: Repertoire sequencing was used to test whether CD8+ T cell activation and differentiation in Susac syndrome was antigen driven. The study compared CD8+ T cell repertoire clonality among around 11 healthy donors, around 14 Susac syndrome patients and about 16 multiple sclerosis patients.

What the study reported, not specific to this receptor: The number of individuals in the TCR sequencing and HLA analysis was acknowledged as relatively small.

RNA was extracted with the RNeasy kit and roughly 0.45 to 1 ug was reverse transcribed using random hexamers. The immunoSEQ multiplex PCR assay, which covers 54 Vbeta and 13 Jbeta segments, was used to amplify TCR beta CDR3 regions. To correct PCR amplification bias, a synthetic template baseline was used for both primer optimization and computational correction. In the source study's methods: Reads were annotated to V, D and J genes according to IMGT and were analyzed with immunoSEQ Analyzer, with only productive sequences retained. To calculate clonality, Shannon entropy was normalized by log2 of the number of productive unique sequences and then subtracted from one. For each patient and control, public and private clones were evaluated within the 100 most prevalent clones. A clone was defined as Susac-specific if it was absent from the healthy and MS cohorts, from 1052 published viral clones and from other ImmuneACCESS disease sequences. Through fastp at Q25 and MiXCR, TCRdb rebuilt clones from the public reads, retaining in-frame beta chains. For every CDR3 protein sequence, its rows merge into one entry that carries the most common genes and DNA. It is TCRdb's table, rather than the study itself, that gives the V and J calls and clone size. The sample table records more than 70,000 distinct CDR3 sequences; approximately 95% of these occur just once. Jointly, the top ten make up 0.32% of the sample.

Peripheral blood CD8+ and CD4+ T cells from healthy donors, Susac syndrome patients and multiple sclerosis patients were profiled by high-throughput TCR beta sequencing. Healthy donors were age- and sex-matched controls. CD8+ TEMRA cells were enriched by FACS, while bulk CD8+ and CD4+ T cells were purified by magnetic negative isolation. Blood was drawn into EDTA tubes, processed within 24 hours, and PBMCs were isolated by density gradient centrifugation. PBMCs intended for TCR sequencing were frozen in liquid nitrogen and were later thawed in a 37 degrees C water bath. Purity of sorted or isolated CD4+, CD8+ and CD8+ TEMRA cells was at least 90%.

This clonotype was obtained from a human donor in good health. The sequenced sample consisted of CD8+ T cells from PBMCs. The chain employs TRBV3-1 and TRBJ1-1; the D gene identity is not certain. CDR3 sequence: CASSQGDTEAFF. The nucleotides are TGTGCCAGCAGCCAAGGGGACACTGAAGCTTTCTTT.